The 9 T cell receptor beta chains in this list originate from one sample, sequenced in a study of T cells after yellow fever vaccination (dated by TCRdb to between 2019 and 2020). Libraries came from 5' RACE. TCRdb names Illumina NovaSeq 6000 as the instrument used. Through fastp at Q25 and MiXCR, TCRdb rebuilt clones from the public reads, retaining in-frame beta chains. Here each entry gathers all rows of one CDR3 protein and keeps the most common genes and DNA. Counted in this sample were fewer than 400,000 distinct CDR3 sequences; about 10% of them appeared once. 3% to 4% of the sample is taken by the ten largest. The treatment or condition label on this specimen signifies: live attenuated yellow fever vaccine strain. This sample comprised CD4+ T cells sorted from PBMCs, obtained 45 days after the yellow fever booster vaccination. These receptors were taken from a man younger than 30 who received the YFV17D yellow fever vaccine.

This clonotype was detected a few times. The chain couples TRBV6-6 to TRBJ1-2; possible D gene TRBD1, 6 bases. The CDR3 runs to 14 residues. Germline lookup yields CDR1 MNHNY and CDR2 SVGAGI (reference sequence). Trimming pared 6 bases from V and 2 bases from J, leaving 13 bases between. The CDR3 loop reads CASSNREGNYGYTF. DNA of the CDR3: TGTGCCAGCAGCAACAGGGAGGGGAACTATGGCTACACCTTC.

This clonotype has a handful of counts. J is TRBJ2-3 and V is TRBV2; 9 bases match TRBD1. The CDR3 has 14 amino acids. Germline-derived CDR1 and CDR2 are SNHLY and FYNNEI. V was pared by 7 bases and J by 4 bases, with 6 bases of the junction left unmatched. This chain's CDR3 is CASNLGQGSDTQYF. CDR3 nucleotides: TGTGCCAGCAACTTAGGACAGGGGTCAGATACGCAGTATTTT.

The genes are TRBV7-9 and TRBJ1-6, with TRBD1 matching over 9 bases. V gave up 4 bases and J gave up 12 bases; unmatched junction bases: 7. The CDR3 loop spans 14 amino acids. In germline, CDR1 is SEHNR, CDR2 FQNEAQ (reference sequence). The CDR3 protein is CASSSGQGFGPLHF. DNA for the CDR3: TGTGCCAGCAGCTCGGGACAGGGCTTTGGACCCCTCCACTTT.

The chain is built from TRBV24-1 and TRBJ2-1, with 10 bases aligning to TRBD1. Germline-derived CDR1 and CDR2 are KGHDR and SFDVKD. Unmatched junction bases numbered 4, after V lost 4 bases and J lost 5 bases. This CDR3 spans 15 amino acids. The DNA of the CDR3 is TGTGCCACCAGTGACCCCGGGACAGGGGACAATGAGCAGTTCTTC. Encoded protein: CATSDPGTGDNEQFF.

This clonotype was observed a few times. The genes are TRBV12-5 and TRBJ2-5; D not resolved. CDR1 is LGHNT and CDR2 is FRNRAP in the germline V gene. V was shortened by 3 bases and J by 3 bases, with 8 bases between the two germline ends. This CDR3 has 13 residues. CDR3 in DNA: TGTGCTAGTGGTTTCGGCCTAGAAGAGACCCAGTACTTC. It codes for CASGFGLEETQYF.

At least ten counts were recorded for this clonotype. V is TRBV18 and J is TRBJ1-1; 7 nucleotides line up with TRBD1. This CDR3 comprises 16 residues. Germline V gene data show CDR1 as KGHSH and CDR2 as LQKENI. With 3 bases clipped from V and 7 bases from J, the junction kept 14 bases outside the gene matches. CDR3 bases: TGTGCCAGCTCACCTTACACCGACGGGACAGTTAGTGAAGCTTTCTTT. Translation: CASSPYTDGTVSEAFF.

The genes are TRBV9 and TRBJ2-6; possible D gene TRBD2, 5 bases. Germline CDR1 is SGDLS and CDR2 is YYNGEE. V lost 0 bases and J lost 0, with 13 bases in between. CDR3 length: 18 amino acids. CDR3 residues: CASSVGGQVSSGANVLTF. CDR3 bases: TGTGCCAGCAGCGTAGGCGGGCAGGTTAGCTCTGGGGCCAACGTCCTGACTTTC.

DNA of the CDR3: TGCGCCAGCAGCACCTATGGACAGGGGGTAGGAAACACCATATATTTT. Its translation is CASSTYGQGVGNTIYF. The chain is built from TRBV5-1 and TRBJ1-3; 10 bases line up with TRBD1. The J segment lost 4 bases and the V segment lost 4 bases, leaving 8 bases of the junction unmatched. Germline assignment: CDR1 SGHRS and CDR2 YFSETQ. The CDR3 length is 16 residues.

This clonotype was observed a few times. The V call is TRBV4-2, the J call TRBJ1-2; D gene unclear. CDR1 and CDR2 (germline): LGHNA, YNFKEQ. Trimming left V 0 bases short and J 7 bases short, with 15 bases between. The CDR3 spans 15 residues. This CDR3 is CASSQEREAGRGYTF. Written as DNA, the CDR3 is TGTGCCAGCAGCCAAGAAAGGGAAGCAGGTCGTGGCTACACCTTC.